This T cell receptor (beta chain) was recorded in a study of cytomegalovirus exposure and HLA in healthy donors. Details on this clone: What it recognizes is unknown.

Trimming shortened V by 4 bases and J by 6 bases, and 24 bases separated the two germline ends. CDR1 and CDR2 from the germline V gene are PRHDT and FYEKMQ (reference sequence). This CDR3 contains 17 residues. The table came from immunoSEQ multiplex PCR; TCRdb's copy has only in-frame clones and leaves some out. The sample has more than 55,000 clones, 89% seen once; the top ten hold roughly 15%. Study-wide results and limits: The study put 160 or so TCR beta chains on its list as cytomegalovirus-associated. Confirmation in vitro established that a few CMV-associated chains were specific for CMV antigens. Cytomegalovirus status was reportedly diagnosed by the classifier with high specificity and sensitivity.

Material for sequencing was PBMCs. The chain combines TRBV13 with TRBJ1-1; D gene unclear. The receptor's source is a woman between 18 and 29 years old in good health and CMV-seronegative. The CDR3 region has the DNA TGTGCCAGCAGCTCTGACCTTAGGACCCGGGAGGGAGCTGAAGCTTTCTTT. The encoded protein is CASSSDLRTREGAEAFF.